The 29 T cell receptor beta chains listed next were all sequenced from one sample in a study of T cell responses to AZD1222 COVID-19 vaccine. Using immunoSEQ multiplex PCR, the repertoire was profiled, and TCRdb retains in-frame clones only, with some absent. Of about 94,000 clones in the sample, around 87% were seen once. Sequenced material: peripheral blood, taken 28 days after the second AZD1222 dose. These receptor sequences come from an adult who received the AZD1222 COVID-19 vaccine.

This rearrangement joins TRBV2 to TRBJ2-3; D gene uncertain. CDR3 length: 10 amino acids. Trimming removed 0 bases from V and 11 bases from J, with 3 bases in between. Germline CDR1 reads SNHLY; CDR2 reads FYNNEI. The CDR3 spells CASSEAQQYF. The CDR3 bases are TGTGCCAGCAGTGAAGCCCAGCAGTATTTT.

The V call is TRBV6-6, the J call TRBJ1-2; D uncertain. The CDR3 extends over 14 amino acids. V shed 4 bases and J shed 3 bases, with 12 bases lying between them. CDR1 and CDR2 from the germline V gene are MNHNY and SVGAGI (reference sequence). The CDR3 region is CASSFADGYYGYTF. The CDR3 nucleotides read TGTGCCAGCAGTTTCGCGGACGGATACTATGGCTACACCTTC.

This chain joins TRBV12-3 or TRBV12-4 and TRBJ1-2; D may be TRBD1 (5 bases). V was clipped by 3 bases and J by 8 bases, with 10 bases between them. The CDR3 contains 12 residues. CDR3 residues: CASSFSGRGYTF. The CDR3 region has the DNA TGTGCCAGCAGTTTCTCAGGGAGAGGCTACACCTTC.

The chain employs TRBV28 and TRBJ1-6; D uncertain. Germline CDR1 is MDHEN and CDR2 is SYDVKM. The CDR3 consists of 15 residues. V dropped 3 bases and J dropped 9 bases, with 15 bases sitting between them. CDR3 nucleotides: TGTGCCAGCAGTTTGAAAGGTTCGAGTAGTTCACCCCTCCACTTT. Translating it yields CASSLKGSSSSPLHF.

This clone showed up just once. The genes are TRBV28 and TRBJ1-5, with D possibly being TRBD1 (5 bases). CDR1 is MDHEN, CDR2 SYDVKM, per germline. The CDR3 loop spans 16 amino acids. Trimming removed 7 bases from V and 2 bases from J, with 18 bases in between. CDR3: CASKLYMRGGNQPQHF. DNA for the CDR3: TGTGCCAGCAAACTTTATATGAGGGGAGGCAATCAGCCCCAGCATTTT.

This rearrangement joins TRBV6-2 or TRBV6-3 to TRBJ1-1; no clear D. The germline CDR1 and CDR2 sequences are MNHEY and SVGEGT. The V end was cut by 6 bases, the J end by 0 bases, with 8 bases between. The CDR3 contains 13 residues. The chain's CDR3 is CASSHSLNTEAFF. CDR3 sequence (DNA): TGTGCCAGCAGCCACAGTTTGAACACTGAAGCTTTCTTT.

The gene calls are TRBV5-1 and TRBJ2-7, with TRBD2 matching over 13 bases. V shed 0 bases, J shed 4 bases, and the junction held 4 bases outside the gene matches. Germline values: CDR1 SGHRS, CDR2 YFSETQ. CDR3 length: 16 amino acids. Written as DNA, the CDR3 is TGCGCCAGCAGCTTGGCGGGACTAGCGGGACGGTACGAGCAGTACTTC. Residues: CASSLAGLAGRYEQYF.

This chain connects TRBV12-3 or TRBV12-4 to TRBJ2-7, with D perhaps matching TRBD1 or TRBD2 (5 bases each). Trimming cost V 6 bases and J 0 bases, with 6 bases left between them. The CDR3 has 12 amino acids. CDR3 coding DNA: TGTGCCAGCAGGGGGACCTCCTACGAGCAGTACTTC. It encodes CASRGTSYEQYF.

The rearrangement uses TRBV10-3 and TRBJ2-1; 12 bases are a match to TRBD2. The CDR3 loop spans 16 amino acids. Germline V gene sequence: CDR1 ENHRY, CDR2 SYGVKD. J lost 8 bases, V lost 2 bases, and 7 bases had no gene match. CDR3 nucleotides: TGTGCCATCAGTGAGCCTAGACTAGCGGGGGATGATGAGCAGTTCTTC. Amino acid sequence: CAISEPRLAGDDEQFF.

The chain couples TRBV25-1 to TRBJ2-7; D not certain. CDR3 length equals 15 residues. The V gene's germline CDR1 is MGHDK and CDR2 SYGVNS. Trimming left V 0 bases short and J 0 bases short, with 9 bases between. The chain's CDR3 is CASSEYKTPSYEQYF. The CDR3 region has the DNA TGTGCCAGCAGTGAATATAAAACACCCTCCTACGAGCAGTACTTC.

The V call is TRBV27, the J call TRBJ2-1; D gene unclear. This CDR3 is 15 amino acids long. Trimming removed 7 bases at V and 0 bases at J, with 13 bases between. Germline CDR1 and CDR2: MNHEY and SMNVEV (reference sequence). CDR3 amino acids: CASNTFGLSYNEQFF. DNA of the CDR3: TGTGCCAGCAACACTTTCGGGCTCTCCTACAATGAGCAGTTCTTC.

CDR3 protein: CASSPGQGADYGYTF. The CDR3 region has the DNA TGTGCCAGCAGTCCCGGACAGGGGGCGGACTATGGCTACACCTTC. The chain links TRBV6-4 to TRBJ1-2, with 11 bases that match TRBD1. The J segment lost 3 bases and the V segment lost 5 bases, leaving 5 bases of the junction unmatched. Germline loops: CDR1 MRHNA, CDR2 SNTAGT. The CDR3 sequence is 15 residues long.

J is TRBJ1-4 and V is TRBV19; TRBD1 is a possible D gene (5 bases). CDR3 size: 15 residues. Trimming shortened V by 5 bases and J by 8 bases, and 18 bases separated the two germline ends. Germline V CDR1 and CDR2: LNHDA, SQIVND (reference sequence). For the CDR3, the DNA is TGTGCCAGTAGTGGATTACCGGGACCAGGCGAAAAACTGTTTTTT. Its protein is CASSGLPGPGEKLFF.

The V gene is TRBV7-2, the J gene TRBJ1-2; D ambiguous. V gave up 2 bases and J gave up 8 bases, with 15 bases separating them. The length of the CDR3 is 14 residues. CDR1 is SGHTA and CDR2 is FQGNSA in the germline V gene. CDR3 sequence reads: CTSSLYPGSGGYTF. CDR3 in DNA: TGTACCAGCAGCTTATACCCCGGCTCGGGAGGCTACACCTTC.

This clone was observed a single time. V and J are TRBV7-8 and TRBJ2-7; 11 bases are shared with TRBD1. In germline, CDR1 is SGHVS, CDR2 FQNEAQ. Trimming cost V 5 bases and J 6 bases; bases outside gene matches: 6. The CDR3 sequence is 14 residues long. CDR3 in DNA: TGTGCCAGCAGCAACGGACAGGGGGCCCTCGAGCAGTACTTC. Its protein product is CASSNGQGALEQYF.

In regard to this clone: A junction boundary mismatches the germline segment, possibly from a read error. The gene calls are TRBV7-2 and TRBJ2-3; 8 bases are shared with TRBD2. Germline V gene data show CDR1 as SGHTA and CDR2 as FQGNSA. The CDR3 runs to 14 residues. This CDR3 is CASSLGLAADTQYF. CDR3 coding DNA: TGTGCCAGCAGTTTAGGACTAGCTGCAGATACGCAGTATTTT.

The V gene is TRBV5-6, the J gene TRBJ2-5, with D perhaps TRBD1 (6 bases). In germline, CDR1 is SGHDT, CDR2 YYEEEE. The germline V and J ends were trimmed by 4 bases and 5 bases, with 18 bases remaining between them. CDR3 size: 15 residues. The CDR3, as DNA: TGTGCCAGCAGCGAGCCGGACAGAATTCTGGAGACCCAGTACTTC. This codes for CASSEPDRILETQYF.

The chain combines TRBV4-3 with TRBJ2-3; no clear D. V was clipped by 3 bases and J by 1 base, with 5 bases between them. From germline, CDR1 is LGHNA and CDR2 YSLEER. The CDR3 consists of 13 residues. CDR3 amino acids: CASSHRGTDTQYF. The CDR3 DNA sequence: TGCGCCAGCAGCCACCGAGGCACAGATACGCAGTATTTT.

This chain's CDR3 is CASGLVTWGFTTGELFF. The CDR3 DNA is TGTGCTAGTGGTTTGGTAACATGGGGGTTTACCACCGGGGAGCTGTTTTTT. This chain connects TRBV12-5 to TRBJ2-2; either TRBD1 or TRBD2 may supply D (5 bases each). The V and J ends lost 0 bases and 4 bases respectively, with 15 bases between them. Germline assignment: CDR1 LGHNT and CDR2 FRNRAP. The CDR3 sequence is 17 residues long.

The chain joins TRBV11-3 to TRBJ2-5, with 12 bases aligning to TRBD1. Unmatched junction bases numbered 8, after V lost 5 bases and J lost 7 bases. The CDR3 is 15 residues long. Germline values: CDR1 SGHNT, CDR2 YENEEA. CDR3 in amino acids: CASSRGQGAHRTQYF. The CDR3 DNA is TGTGCCAGCAGCCGGGGACAGGGGGCGCATAGGACCCAGTACTTC. Full variable domain (missing parts from reference TRBV11-3 and TRBJ2-5): EAGVVQSPRYKIIEKKQPVAFWCNPISGHNTLYWYLQNLGQGPELLIRYENEEAVDDSQLPKDRFSAERLKGVDSTLKIQPAELGDSAVYLCASSRGQGAHRTQYFGPGTRLLVL.

The chain carries TRBV28 and TRBJ2-7; D is unresolved. The germline gives CDR1 MDHEN, CDR2 SYDVKM. The CDR3 is 13 residues long. Trimming cost V 6 bases and J 5 bases, with 14 bases left between them. The DNA for the CDR3 is TGTGCCAGCAGCAACATCGGACGACACGAGCAGTACTTC. Its translation: CASSNIGRHEQYF.

The chain has TRBV27 and TRBJ2-7, with TRBD2 matching over 9 bases. Germline CDR1 reads MNHEY; CDR2 reads SMNVEV (reference sequence). V lost 1 base, J lost 3 bases, and 4 bases stayed unmatched. The CDR3 contains 15 residues. Here the CDR3 reads CASSLFRLADYEQYF. In DNA, the CDR3 is TGTGCCAGCAGTTTATTCCGACTAGCGGACTACGAGCAGTACTTC.

The sample holds one count of this clone. DNA for the CDR3: TGTGCCAGCAGCCAATTGGCCCTCGGGGGAGAGACCCAGTACTTC. Translated, it gives CASSQLALGGETQYF. The chain employs TRBV16 and TRBJ2-5; D may be TRBD2 (6 bases). Germline-derived CDR1 and CDR2 are KGHSY and FQNENV. V shed 1 base and J shed 4 bases, with 13 bases lying between them. This CDR3 region has 15 residues.

This chain uses TRBV24-1 with TRBJ2-1; D may be TRBD2 (5 bases). Trimming cost V 1 base and J 7 bases, with 10 bases left between them. The germline CDR1 and CDR2 sequences are KGHDR and SFDVKD. This CDR3 comprises 14 residues. Written as DNA, the CDR3 is TGTGCCACCAGTGATTTTAAGACGGGAAATGAGCAGTTCTTC. Its protein product is CATSDFKTGNEQFF.

The chain carries TRBV2 and TRBJ1-5; D is unresolved. The CDR3 totals 11 residues. The ends were cut back, 5 bases at V and 6 bases at J, with 5 bases in the middle. Germline CDR1 is SNHLY and CDR2 is FYNNEI. CDR3 in amino acids: CASSPGQPQHF. The CDR3 region has the DNA TGTGCCAGCAGTCCCGGTCAGCCCCAGCATTTT.

This clone has only a few counts. The V and J genes are TRBV10-2 and TRBJ2-7, with a weak D call TRBD2 (5 bases). V lost 5 bases and J 3 bases, leaving 11 bases between the germline ends. CDR1 and CDR2 from the germline V gene are WSHSY and SAAADI. The length of the CDR3 is 13 residues. Here the CDR3 reads CASSIGLFYEQYF. Written as DNA, the CDR3 is TGCGCCAGCAGTATAGGACTTTTCTACGAGCAGTACTTC.

This chain joins TRBV25-1 and TRBJ2-3, with D perhaps TRBD2 (5 bases). This CDR3 contains 11 residues. Trimming removed 7 bases from V and 9 bases from J, with 11 bases in between. The germline gives CDR1 MGHDK, CDR2 SYGVNS. This CDR3 reads CASNTGVTQYF. DNA of the CDR3: TGTGCCAGCAACACCGGGGTGACGCAGTATTTT.

This clone has only a few counts. CDR3 sequence: CASSQADRQGGQPQHF. The CDR3 coding sequence is TGCGCCAGCAGCCAAGCAGACCGACAGGGAGGTCAGCCCCAGCATTTT. The V call is TRBV4-1, the J call TRBJ1-5; TRBD1 aligns across 7 bases. Per germline, CDR1 MGHRA and CDR2 YSYEKL. V lost 1 base to trimming and J lost 6 bases; unmatched junction nucleotides: 9. The CDR3 is made up of 16 amino acids.

The chain employs TRBV3-1 (or the pseudogene TRBV3-2) and TRBJ1-1, with 11 nucleotides matching TRBD1. The germline gives CDR1 LGHDT, CDR2 YNNKEL (reference sequence). The CDR3 is made up of 14 amino acids. Trimming removed 2 bases from V and 10 bases from J; junction bases left unmatched: 6. Here the CDR3 DNA reads TGTGCCAGCAGCCAATGGGACAGGGGGAATATAGCTTTCTTT. Its protein product is CASSQWDRGNIAFF.